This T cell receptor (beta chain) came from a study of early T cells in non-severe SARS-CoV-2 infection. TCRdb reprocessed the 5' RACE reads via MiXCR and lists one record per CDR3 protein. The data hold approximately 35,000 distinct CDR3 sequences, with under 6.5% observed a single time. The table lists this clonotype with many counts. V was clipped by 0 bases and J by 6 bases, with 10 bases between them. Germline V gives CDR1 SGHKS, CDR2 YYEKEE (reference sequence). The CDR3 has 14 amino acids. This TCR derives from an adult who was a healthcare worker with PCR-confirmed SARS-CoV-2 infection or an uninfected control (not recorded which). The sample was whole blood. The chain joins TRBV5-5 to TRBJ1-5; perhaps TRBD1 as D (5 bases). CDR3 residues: CASSLGAGSQPQHF. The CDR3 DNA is TGTGCCAGCAGCTTGGGGGCAGGGAGTCAGCCCCAGCATTTT. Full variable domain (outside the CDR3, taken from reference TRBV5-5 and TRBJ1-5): DAGVTQSPTHLIKTRGQQVTLRCSPISGHKSVSWYQQVLGQGPQFIFQYYEKEERGRGNFPDRFSARQFPNYSSELNVNALLLGDSALYLCASSLGAGSQPQHFGDGTRLSIL.